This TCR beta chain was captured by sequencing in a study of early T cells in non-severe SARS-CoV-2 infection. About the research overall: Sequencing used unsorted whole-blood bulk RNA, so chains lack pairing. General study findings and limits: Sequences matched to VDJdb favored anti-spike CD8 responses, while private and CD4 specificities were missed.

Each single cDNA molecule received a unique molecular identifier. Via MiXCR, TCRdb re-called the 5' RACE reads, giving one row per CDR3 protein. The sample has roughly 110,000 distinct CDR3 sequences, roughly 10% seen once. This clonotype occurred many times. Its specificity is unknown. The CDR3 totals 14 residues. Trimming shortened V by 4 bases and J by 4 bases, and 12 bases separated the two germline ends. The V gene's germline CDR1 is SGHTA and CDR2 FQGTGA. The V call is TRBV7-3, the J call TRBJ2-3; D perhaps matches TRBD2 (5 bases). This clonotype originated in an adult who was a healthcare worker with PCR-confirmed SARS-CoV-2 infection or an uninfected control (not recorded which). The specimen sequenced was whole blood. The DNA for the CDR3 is TGTGCCAGCAGCTCTGAGGGCGGGCCAGATACGCAGTATTTT. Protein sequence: CASSSEGGPDTQYF. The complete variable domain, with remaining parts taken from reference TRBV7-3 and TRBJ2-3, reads GAGVSQTPSNKVTEKGKYVELRCDPISGHTALYWYRQSLGQGPEFLIYFQGTGAADDSGLPNDRFFAVRPEGSVSTLKIQRTERGDSAVYLCASSSEGGPDTQYFGPGTRLTVL.